Listed below are T cell receptor beta chains from one sample, sequenced in a study of shared clonotypes between healthy human individuals. Measured with immunoSEQ multiplex PCR; TCRdb has only the in-frame clones, and not every one. The sample has fewer than 1.6 million clones; approximately 98.5% are singletons. The sequenced material came from naive CD4+ T cells sorted from blood. These receptors originate from a young man in good health. CDR3s include the opening cysteine and the closing phenylalanine or tryptophan. Each record gives: V gene, D gene, clone size, J gene, CDR3 protein, CDR3 DNA. A D gene is named only where the DNA matches it firmly. Size is omitted from some rows. Given values are once, few, many or a class for expanded clones.

TRBV5-1	-	-	TRBJ2-1	CASSLGAGVSNEQFF	TGCGCCAGCAGCCTGGGGGCGGGAGTATCGAATGAGCAGTTCTTC
TRBV6-1	TRBD1	-	TRBJ1-1	CASTLSGGMNTEAFF	TGTGCCAGCACTTTGTCAGGGGGTATGAACACTGAAGCTTTCTTT
TRBV10-1	-	-	TRBJ2-3	CASSEAPGGTDTQYF	TGCGCCAGCAGTGAAGCCCCTGGGGGGACAGATACGCAGTATTTT
TRBV28	-	-	TRBJ2-7	CASSFYQAGLHYEQYF	TGTGCCAGCAGTTTTTACCAAGCGGGTCTACACTACGAGCAGTACTTC
TRBV6-4	TRBD2	-	TRBJ2-1	CASSIASGRVDEQFF	TGTGCCAGCAGCATCGCTAGCGGGAGAGTCGATGAGCAGTTCTTC
TRBV7-9	TRBD1	-	TRBJ1-2	CASSLVGRGRLNYGYTF	TGTGCCAGCAGCTTAGTAGGCAGGGGGAGATTGAACTATGGCTACACCTTC
TRBV7-8	-	-	TRBJ2-7	CASSLWDGTSEQYF	TGTGCCAGCAGCTTATGGGACGGAACAAGCGAGCAGTACTTC
TRBV7-2	-	-	TRBJ1-1	CASSVRPLNTEAFF	TGTGCCAGCAGCGTCCGCCCTCTGAACACTGAAGCTTTCTTT
TRBV14	TRBD1	-	TRBJ1-4	CASSQAARQGSGGEKLFF	TGTGCCAGCAGCCAAGCCGCTCGACAGGGCTCGGGGGGTGAAAAACTGTTTTTT
TRBV9	TRBD2	-	TRBJ2-7	CASSVDPLGGRIGYEQYF	TGTGCCAGCAGCGTAGATCCTCTCGGCGGGAGGATTGGCTACGAGCAGTACTTC
TRBV11-2	-	-	TRBJ2-7	CASSLEVAALGEQYF	TGTGCCAGCAGCTTGGAAGTTGCGGCTCTGGGCGAGCAGTACTTC
TRBV6-6	-	-	TRBJ2-7	CASRPLGDSYEQYF	TGTGCCAGCAGGCCCCTTGGGGATTCCTACGAGCAGTACTTC
TRBV28	TRBD2	once	TRBJ2-7	CASSFPGLAGDEQYF	TGTGCCAGCAGTTTTCCGGGACTAGCGGGAGACGAGCAGTACTTC
TRBV7-2	TRBD2	-	TRBJ2-1	CASSPSGLAGVYNEQFF	TGTGCCAGCAGCCCTTCCGGACTAGCGGGAGTGTACAATGAGCAGTTCTTC
TRBV7-6	TRBD1	-	TRBJ2-3	CASSFLTGQGAGDTQYF	TGTGCCAGCAGCTTTCTAACGGGACAGGGGGCTGGAGATACGCAGTATTTT
TRBV18	TRBD1	-	TRBJ1-2	CASSPKDRQLYGYTF	TGTGCCAGCTCACCAAAGGACAGGCAGCTCTATGGCTACACCTTC
TRBV19	-	-	TRBJ2-7	CASSRASAHSYEQYF	TGTGCCAGTAGTAGAGCTAGCGCTCACTCCTACGAGCAGTACTTC
TRBV30	-	-	TRBJ1-1	CAWSVPGWGTEAFF	TGTGCCTGGAGTGTACCAGGGTGGGGAACTGAAGCTTTCTTT
TRBV11-3	-	-	TRBJ2-3	CASSLDGGSTDTQYF	TGTGCCAGCAGCTTAGATGGCGGAAGCACAGATACGCAGTATTTT
TRBV9	TRBD2	-	TRBJ2-1	CASSPRTSGYTEQFF	TGTGCCAGCAGCCCCAGGACTAGCGGATACACCGAGCAGTTCTTC
TRBV4-3	-	-	TRBJ2-3	CASSQDQFTDTQYF	TGCGCCAGCAGCCAAGATCAGTTCACAGATACGCAGTATTTT
TRBV19	-	-	TRBJ1-4	CASSITIVELEKLFF	TGTGCCAGTAGTATAACAATCGTTGAATTGGAAAAACTGTTTTTT
TRBV2	-	-	TRBJ1-1	CASSDMVGLTVNTEAFF	TGTGCCAGCAGTGATATGGTTGGCCTGACGGTGAACACTGAAGCTTTCTTT
TRBV28	-	-	TRBJ2-3	CASSTLGEGTDTQYF	TGTGCCAGCAGCACCCTAGGGGAGGGCACAGATACGCAGTATTTT
TRBV27	TRBD2	-	TRBJ2-2	CASSLPRRAGLTGELFF	TGTGCCAGCAGTTTACCCCGCAGAGCGGGGCTCACCGGGGAGCTGTTTTTT
TRBV28	TRBD2	-	TRBJ2-1	CATTPGLATNEQFF	TGTGCCACAACACCGGGACTAGCTACCAATGAGCAGTTCTTC
TRBV28	TRBD2	-	TRBJ2-7	CASTDRGGSGNLYEQYF	TGTGCCAGCACCGACCGGGGTGGTAGCGGGAATCTCTACGAGCAGTACTTC
TRBV5-1	TRBD2	-	TRBJ2-1	CASSWGLAAGEQFF	TGCGCCAGCAGCTGGGGACTAGCGGCAGGTGAGCAGTTCTTC
TRBV28	-	-	TRBJ1-3	CASRPGGNGNTIYF	TGTGCCAGCAGACCGGGGGGCAATGGAAACACCATATATTTT
TRBV7-2	-	once	TRBJ2-7	CASSLAGLYYEQYF	TGTGCCAGCAGCTTAGCAGGCTTATACTACGAGCAGTACTTC
TRBV18	-	-	TRBJ2-7	CASSPSPAQPSSYEQYF	TGTGCCAGCTCACCTTCCCCCGCGCAGCCGAGCTCCTACGAGCAGTACTTC
TRBV14	-	-	TRBJ1-1	CASSRGQGDEAFF	TGTGCCAGCAGCCGGGGACAAGGAGATGAAGCTTTCTTT
TRBV4-1	-	-	TRBJ2-5	CASSQDEGRETQYF	TGCGCCAGCAGCCAAGACGAGGGCCGGGAGACCCAGTACTTC
TRBV28	-	-	TRBJ1-5	CASGDSNQPQHF	TGTGCCAGCGGAGATAGCAATCAGCCCCAGCATTTT
TRBV19	-	-	TRBJ2-7	CASSIRSGPFEQYF	TGTGCCAGTAGTATAAGGAGCGGGCCTTTCGAGCAGTACTTC
TRBV7-9	TRBD2	-	TRBJ2-7	CASSSLAGAGEQYF	TGTGCCAGCAGCTCACTAGCGGGAGCTGGCGAGCAGTACTTC
TRBV7-3	TRBD1	-	TRBJ1-4	CASSPGTGEKLFF	TGTGCCAGCAGCCCCGGGACAGGGGAAAAACTGTTTTTT
TRBV9	-	-	TRBJ1-2	CASSVSQSNYGYTF	TGTGCCAGCAGCGTAAGCCAGTCTAACTATGGCTACACCTTC
TRBV13	TRBD2	-	TRBJ2-1	CASSLATLSGWNYNEQFF	TGTGCCAGCAGCTTAGCGACCCTTAGCGGGTGGAATTACAATGAGCAGTTCTTC
TRBV5-1	-	-	TRBJ2-1	CASGLGAGSSYNEQFF	TGCGCCAGCGGCCTTGGAGCTGGTAGCTCCTACAATGAGCAGTTCTTC
TRBV11-2	TRBD1	-	TRBJ2-5	CASSFLTGPETQYF	TGTGCCAGCAGCTTTTTGACAGGGCCAGAGACCCAGTACTTC
TRBV7-2	-	-	TRBJ1-5	CASSFRAFGQPQHF	TGTGCCAGCAGCTTCAGGGCGTTCGGGCAGCCCCAGCATTTT
TRBV29-1	TRBD2	once	TRBJ2-1	CSASLAGGSYNEQFF	TGCAGCGCCTCCCTAGCGGGAGGCTCCTACAATGAGCAGTTCTTC
TRBV28	-	-	TRBJ2-7	CASSTAYEQYF	TGTGCCAGCAGTACAGCCTACGAGCAGTACTTC
TRBV19	-	-	TRBJ1-2	CASSIEGYGYTF	TGTGCCAGTAGTATAGAAGGCTATGGCTACACCTTC